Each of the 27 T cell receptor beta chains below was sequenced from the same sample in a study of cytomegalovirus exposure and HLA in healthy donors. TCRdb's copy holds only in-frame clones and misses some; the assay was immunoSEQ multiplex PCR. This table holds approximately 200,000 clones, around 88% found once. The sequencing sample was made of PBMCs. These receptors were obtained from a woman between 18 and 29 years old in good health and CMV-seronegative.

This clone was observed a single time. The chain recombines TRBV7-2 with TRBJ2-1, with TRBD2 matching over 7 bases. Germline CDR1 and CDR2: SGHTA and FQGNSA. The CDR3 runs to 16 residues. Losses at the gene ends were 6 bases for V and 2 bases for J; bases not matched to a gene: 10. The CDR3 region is CASRVEASGAYNEQFF. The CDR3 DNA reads TGTGCCAGCAGGGTCGAGGCTAGCGGTGCCTACAATGAGCAGTTCTTC.

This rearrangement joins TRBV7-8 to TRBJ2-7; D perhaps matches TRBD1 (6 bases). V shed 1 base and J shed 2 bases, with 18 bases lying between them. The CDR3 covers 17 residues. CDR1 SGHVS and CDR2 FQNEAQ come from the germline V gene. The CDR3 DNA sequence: TGTGCCAGCAGCTTAGTACGGGGCGGGCAGGGGACCTACGAGCAGTACTTC. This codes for CASSLVRGGQGTYEQYF.

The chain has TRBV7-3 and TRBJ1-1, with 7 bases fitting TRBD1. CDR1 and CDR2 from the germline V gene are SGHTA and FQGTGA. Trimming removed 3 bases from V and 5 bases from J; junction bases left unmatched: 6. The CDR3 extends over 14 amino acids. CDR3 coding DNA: TGTGCCAGCAGCTTGTCTCAGGGGGATACTGAAGCTTTCTTT. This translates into CASSLSQGDTEAFF.

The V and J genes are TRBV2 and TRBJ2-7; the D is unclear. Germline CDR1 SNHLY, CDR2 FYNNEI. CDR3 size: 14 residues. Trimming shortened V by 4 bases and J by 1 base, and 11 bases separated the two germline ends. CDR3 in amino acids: CASSGQVPSYEQYF. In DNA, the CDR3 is TGTGCCAGCAGTGGTCAGGTTCCTTCCTACGAGCAGTACTTC.

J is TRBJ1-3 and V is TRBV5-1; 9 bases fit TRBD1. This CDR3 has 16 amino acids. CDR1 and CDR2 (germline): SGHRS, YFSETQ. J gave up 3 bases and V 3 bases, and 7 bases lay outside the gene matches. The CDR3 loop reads CASSSSDRGGGNTIYF. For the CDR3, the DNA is TGCGCCAGCAGCTCATCGGACAGGGGAGGTGGAAACACCATATATTTT.

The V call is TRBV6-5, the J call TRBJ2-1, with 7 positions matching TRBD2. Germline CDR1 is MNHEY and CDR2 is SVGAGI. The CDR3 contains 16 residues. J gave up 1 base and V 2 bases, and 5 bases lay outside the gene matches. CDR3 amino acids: CASSYGLAESYNEQFF. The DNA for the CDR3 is TGTGCCAGCAGTTACGGGCTAGCGGAATCCTACAATGAGCAGTTCTTC.

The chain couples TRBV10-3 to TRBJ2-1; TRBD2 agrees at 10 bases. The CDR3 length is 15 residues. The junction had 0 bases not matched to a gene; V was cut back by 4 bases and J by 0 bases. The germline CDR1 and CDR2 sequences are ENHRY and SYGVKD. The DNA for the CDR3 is TGTGCCATCAGTGGACTAGCGGGCTCCTACAATGAGCAGTTCTTC. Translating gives CAISGLAGSYNEQFF.

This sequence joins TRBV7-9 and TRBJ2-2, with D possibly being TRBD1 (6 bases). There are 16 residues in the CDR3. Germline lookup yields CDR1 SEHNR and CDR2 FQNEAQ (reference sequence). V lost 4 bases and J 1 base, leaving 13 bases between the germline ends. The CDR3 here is CASSYAGAKNTGELFF. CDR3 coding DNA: TGTGCCAGCAGCTATGCAGGGGCTAAGAACACCGGGGAGCTGTTTTTT.

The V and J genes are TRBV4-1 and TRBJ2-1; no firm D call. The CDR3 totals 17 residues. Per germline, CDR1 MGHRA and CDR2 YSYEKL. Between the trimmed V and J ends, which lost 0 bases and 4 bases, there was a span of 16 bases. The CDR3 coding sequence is TGCGCCAGCAGCCAAGATTCGGTGGAGAGACCTTACAATGAGCAGTTCTTC. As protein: CASSQDSVERPYNEQFF.

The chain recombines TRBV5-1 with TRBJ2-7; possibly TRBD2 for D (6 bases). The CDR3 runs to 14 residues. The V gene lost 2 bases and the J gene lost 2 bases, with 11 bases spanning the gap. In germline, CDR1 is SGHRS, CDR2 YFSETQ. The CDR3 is CASSFNSGPYEQYF. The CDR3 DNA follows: TGCGCCAGCAGCTTCAACAGCGGGCCCTACGAGCAGTACTTC.

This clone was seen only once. This chain's CDR3 is CASRLQRGSSYEQYF. The DNA for the CDR3 is TGTGCCAGCAGGCTTCAGCGGGGGAGCTCCTACGAGCAGTACTTC. The rearrangement links TRBV2 to TRBJ2-7, with 8 bases aligning to TRBD2. The length of the CDR3 is 15 residues. Germline values: CDR1 SNHLY, CDR2 FYNNEI. V gave up 6 bases and J gave up 0 bases; unmatched junction bases: 7.

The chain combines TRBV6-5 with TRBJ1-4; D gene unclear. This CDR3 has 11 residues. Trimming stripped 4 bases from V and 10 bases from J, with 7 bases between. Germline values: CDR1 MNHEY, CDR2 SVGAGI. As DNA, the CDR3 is TGTGCCAGCAGTTCGGGGAGAAAACTGTTTTTT. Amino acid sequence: CASSSGRKLFF.

CDR3 loop: CASSMSGRAEDTQYF. CDR3 nucleotide sequence: TGTGCCAGCAGCATGAGCGGGAGGGCCGAAGATACGCAGTATTTT. This chain joins TRBV7-9 and TRBJ2-3, with TRBD2 identical over 10 bases. The CDR3 covers 15 residues. J was trimmed by 5 bases and V by 5 bases; bases with no gene match: 7. From germline, CDR1 is SEHNR and CDR2 FQNEAQ (reference sequence).

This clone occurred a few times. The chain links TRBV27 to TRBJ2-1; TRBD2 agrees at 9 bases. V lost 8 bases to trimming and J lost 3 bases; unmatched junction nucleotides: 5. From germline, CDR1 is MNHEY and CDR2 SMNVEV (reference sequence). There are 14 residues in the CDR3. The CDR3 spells CASASSGNYNEQFF. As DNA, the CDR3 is TGTGCCAGCGCGTCTAGCGGGAACTACAATGAGCAGTTCTTC.

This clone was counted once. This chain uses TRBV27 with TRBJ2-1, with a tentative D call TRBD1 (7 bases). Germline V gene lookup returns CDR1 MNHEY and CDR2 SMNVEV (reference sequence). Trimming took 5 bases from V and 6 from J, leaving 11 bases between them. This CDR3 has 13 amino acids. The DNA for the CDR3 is TGTGCCAGCAGTCAGGAGGGGGCCAATGAGCAGTTCTTC. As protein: CASSQEGANEQFF.

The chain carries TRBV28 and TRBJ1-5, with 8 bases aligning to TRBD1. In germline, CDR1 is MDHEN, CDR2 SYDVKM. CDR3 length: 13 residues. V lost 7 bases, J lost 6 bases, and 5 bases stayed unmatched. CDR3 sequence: CASNPGGTQPQHF. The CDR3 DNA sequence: TGTGCCAGCAATCCAGGGGGCACTCAGCCCCAGCATTTT.

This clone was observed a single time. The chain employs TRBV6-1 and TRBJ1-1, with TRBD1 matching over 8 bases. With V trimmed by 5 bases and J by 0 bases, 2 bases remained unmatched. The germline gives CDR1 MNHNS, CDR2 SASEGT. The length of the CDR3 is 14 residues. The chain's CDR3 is CASSWGQVNTEAFF. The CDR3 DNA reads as TGTGCCAGCAGTTGGGGACAGGTGAACACTGAAGCTTTCTTT.

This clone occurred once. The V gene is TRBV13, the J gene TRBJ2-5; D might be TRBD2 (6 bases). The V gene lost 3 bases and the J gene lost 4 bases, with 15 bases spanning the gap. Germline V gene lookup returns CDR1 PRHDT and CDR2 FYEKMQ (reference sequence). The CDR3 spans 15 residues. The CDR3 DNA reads TGTGCCAGCAGCTTGGGGGACTCGCACGCAGAGACCCAGTACTTC. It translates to CASSLGDSHAETQYF.

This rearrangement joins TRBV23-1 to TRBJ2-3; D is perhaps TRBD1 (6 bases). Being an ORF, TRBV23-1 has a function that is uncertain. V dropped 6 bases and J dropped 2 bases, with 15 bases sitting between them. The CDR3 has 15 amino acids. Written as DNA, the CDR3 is TGCGCCAGCAGCCGGCAGGGGCCCCACACAGATACGCAGTATTTT. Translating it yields CASSRQGPHTDTQYF.

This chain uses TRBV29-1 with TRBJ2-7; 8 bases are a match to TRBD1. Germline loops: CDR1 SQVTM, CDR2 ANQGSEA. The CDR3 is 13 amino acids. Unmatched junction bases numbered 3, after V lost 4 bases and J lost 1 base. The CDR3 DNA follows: TGCAGCGTTGCTCAGGGGGCGTCCTACGAGCAGTACTTC. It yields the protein CSVAQGASYEQYF.

The CDR3 reads CASSFPQGEQYF. DNA for the CDR3: TGTGCCAGCAGTTTTCCACAGGGCGAGCAGTACTTC. The genes are TRBV27 and TRBJ2-7; possibly TRBD1 for D (6 bases). V lost 3 bases, J lost 6 bases, and 9 bases lay in between. The CDR3 has 12 amino acids. Per germline, CDR1 MNHEY and CDR2 SMNVEV (reference sequence).

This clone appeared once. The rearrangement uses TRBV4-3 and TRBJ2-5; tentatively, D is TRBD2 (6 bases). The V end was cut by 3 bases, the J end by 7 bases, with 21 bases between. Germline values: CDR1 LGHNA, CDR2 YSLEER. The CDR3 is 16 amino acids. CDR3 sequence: CASSQDYGAPEGTQYF. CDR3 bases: TGCGCCAGCAGCCAGGACTACGGGGCGCCTGAGGGGACCCAGTACTTC.

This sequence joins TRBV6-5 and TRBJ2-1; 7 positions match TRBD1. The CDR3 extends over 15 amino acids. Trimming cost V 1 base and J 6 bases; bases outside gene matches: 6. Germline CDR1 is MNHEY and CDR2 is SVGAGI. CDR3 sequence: CASSYYGDRVNEQFF. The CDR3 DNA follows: TGTGCCAGCAGTTACTACGGAGACAGGGTCAATGAGCAGTTCTTC.

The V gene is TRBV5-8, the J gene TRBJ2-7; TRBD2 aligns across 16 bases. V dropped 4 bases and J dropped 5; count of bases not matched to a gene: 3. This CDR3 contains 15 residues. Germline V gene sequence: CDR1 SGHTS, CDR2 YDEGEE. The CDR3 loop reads CASSPGTSGRDEQYF. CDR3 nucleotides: TGTGCCAGCAGCCCAGGGACTAGCGGGAGGGACGAGCAGTACTTC.

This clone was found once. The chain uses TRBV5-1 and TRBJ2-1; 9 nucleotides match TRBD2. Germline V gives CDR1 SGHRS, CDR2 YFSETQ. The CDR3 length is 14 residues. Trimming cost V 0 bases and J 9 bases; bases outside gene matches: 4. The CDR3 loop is CASSLGTSEGEQFF. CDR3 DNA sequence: TGCGCCAGCAGCTTGGGGACTAGCGAGGGTGAGCAGTTCTTC.

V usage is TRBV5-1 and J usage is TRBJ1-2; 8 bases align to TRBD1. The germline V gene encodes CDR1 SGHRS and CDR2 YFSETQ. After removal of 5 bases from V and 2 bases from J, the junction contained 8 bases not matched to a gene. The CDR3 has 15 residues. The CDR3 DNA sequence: TGCGCCAGCAGTGAAACCCCAGGGGGCAACTATGGCTACACCTTC. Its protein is CASSETPGGNYGYTF.

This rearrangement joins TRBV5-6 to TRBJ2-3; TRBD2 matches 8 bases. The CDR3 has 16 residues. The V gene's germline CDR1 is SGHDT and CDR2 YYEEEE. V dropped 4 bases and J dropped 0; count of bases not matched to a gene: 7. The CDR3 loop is CASSHAGGRSTDTQYF. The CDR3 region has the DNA TGTGCCAGCAGCCACGCGGGGGGACGCAGCACAGATACGCAGTATTTT.